This T cell receptor beta chain was documented in a study of T cells in Graves' hyperthyroidism and ophthalmopathy. RNA transcripts provided the source from which TCR beta CDR3 regions were amplified. The study used the HTBI primer set for a first-round RT-PCR of the TCR CDR3. TCRdb called the multiplex PCR reads again in MiXCR, with one record for every CDR3 protein. The data show 300,000 to 450,000 distinct CDR3 sequences, under 20% seen once. Study-wide results and limits: Classification by a 13 V-J model distinguished ophthalmopathy from stable hyperthyroidism. Blood held most thyroid clonotypes expanded above 0.001 frequency.

In its sample, this clonotype was seen a few times. Its target is unknown. Germline lookup yields CDR1 KGHDR and CDR2 SFDVKD. The CDR3 totals 16 residues. J gave up 7 bases and V 6 bases, and 11 bases lay outside the gene matches. Those patients with uncontrolled infection, other autoimmune disease, pregnancy or lactation were excluded. More than 8.5 ml of fresh peripheral blood supplied the PBMCs. The source is a man aged 18 to 29 with Graves' ophthalmopathy. This rearrangement joins TRBV24-1 to TRBJ1-2; the match to TRBD1 covers 12 bases. The material sequenced was blood. Written as DNA, the CDR3 is TGTGCCACCAGTCCTGAACCGGGACAGGGGGCTTCTGGCTACACCTTC. Protein sequence: CATSPEPGQGASGYTF.